The 8 T cell receptor beta chains listed next were all sequenced from one sample in a study of beta chain features in type 1 diabetes (dated by TCRdb to the late 2010s). Library preparation was by the immunoSEQ multiplex PCR assay. The High Capacity cDNA Reverse Transcription Kit was used to reverse transcribe all of the isolated RNA, meaning that expressed TCRB transcripts were what got sequenced. TCRdb took over this immuneACCESS table, retaining in-frame rearrangements with V and J assigned. Such tables are incomplete; in checked studies, under half of the missing clones stem from an unresolved V gene, and the remainder is unexplained. The sample includes around 19,000 clones, with approximately 50% observed a single time. Of the sample, about 0.45% is held by the ten largest clones. Sequencing was performed on stem cell memory CD4+ T cells from blood. In the paper's terms, the cell subset or site label means: stem cell-like memory CD4+ T cells. The receptors come from a young man in good health.

This clone was seen a single time. The chain has TRBV19 and TRBJ2-3, with 10 bases aligning to TRBD1. The length of the CDR3 is 16 residues. Trimming at V came to 4 bases and at J to 6 bases, leaving 10 bases not matched to a gene. The V gene's germline CDR1 is LNHDA and CDR2 SQIVND (reference sequence). As DNA, the CDR3 is TGTGCCAGTAGTAGGGACCGGGACAGGGGACTGGATACGCAGTATTTT. It encodes CASSRDRDRGLDTQYF.

This clone was found a few times. The CDR3 DNA sequence: TGCGCCAGCAGCCAAGACCCTTCCTTGACAGTGAATGAGCAGTTCTTC. Amino acid sequence: CASSQDPSLTVNEQFF. The chain employs TRBV4-1 and TRBJ2-1; D may be TRBD1 (5 bases). CDR1 is MGHRA and CDR2 is YSYEKL in the germline V gene. The length of the CDR3 is 16 residues. V was clipped by 0 bases and J by 7 bases, with 16 bases between them.

The chain carries TRBV29-1 and TRBJ1-1; the match to TRBD1 covers 9 bases. The CDR3 is 12 amino acids. The V gene end was trimmed by 3 bases and the J gene end by 12 bases; junction bases not matched to a gene: 8. CDR1 and CDR2 from the germline V gene are SQVTM and ANQGSEA. The CDR3: CSVEPGQGLTFF. The CDR3 DNA is TGCAGCGTTGAGCCGGGACAGGGACTAACTTTCTTT.

This clone was found a few times. CDR3 sequence (DNA): TGCAGCGTTGGGGCAGGGGATGGCTACACCTTC. It yields the protein CSVGAGDGYTF. This sequence joins TRBV29-1 and TRBJ1-2, with D perhaps TRBD1 (6 bases). V shed 4 bases and J shed 6 bases, with 9 bases lying between them. The CDR3 length is 11 residues. Per the germline V gene, CDR1 is SQVTM and CDR2 is ANQGSEA.

This clone was detected only a few times. The chain couples TRBV18 to TRBJ2-2; D may be TRBD1 (5 bases). The CDR3 has 15 residues. V lost 2 bases, J lost 1 base, and 8 bases lay in between. Looked up from germline, CDR1 is KGHSH and CDR2 is LQKENI. The CDR3 nucleotides read TGTGCCAGCTCACCATCGCAGGGGAACACCGGGGAGCTGTTTTTT. Translated: CASSPSQGNTGELFF.

V is TRBV28 and J is TRBJ2-1; 8 positions agree with TRBD1. The CDR3 runs 15 residues. Per germline, CDR1 MDHEN and CDR2 SYDVKM. With V trimmed by 4 bases and J by 6 bases, 8 bases remained unmatched. The CDR3 here is CASSSPGGRFNEQFF. Here the CDR3 DNA reads TGTGCCAGCAGTTCACCAGGGGGCCGGTTCAATGAGCAGTTCTTC.

The rearrangement links TRBV13 to TRBJ2-7; no clear D. The ends were cut back, 8 bases at V and 7 bases at J, with 21 bases in the middle. CDR1 PRHDT and CDR2 FYEKMQ come from the germline V gene (reference sequence). The CDR3 length is 14 residues. The CDR3, as DNA: TGTGCCAGCTCCCGTTATGCCGGGTTAAGGGAGCAGTACTTC. It translates to CASSRYAGLREQYF.

This chain uses TRBV7-3 with TRBJ1-6, with TRBD1 as a possible D gene (5 bases). Germline CDR1 is SGHTA and CDR2 is FQGTGA. This CDR3 is 15 amino acids long. With 4 bases removed from V and 7 bases from J, the gap between germline ends came to 14 bases. The CDR3 DNA reads TGTGCCAGCAGCTCATCCGGGACTGAAAATTCACCCCTCCACTTT. Protein sequence: CASSSSGTENSPLHF. Combining the CDR3 with reference TRBV7-3 and TRBJ1-6 gives the whole variable domain GAGVSQTPSNKVTEKGKYVELRCDPISGHTALYWYRQSLGQGPEFLIYFQGTGAADDSGLPNDRFFAVRPEGSVSTLKIQRTERGDSAVYLCASSSSGTENSPLHFGNGTRLTVT.